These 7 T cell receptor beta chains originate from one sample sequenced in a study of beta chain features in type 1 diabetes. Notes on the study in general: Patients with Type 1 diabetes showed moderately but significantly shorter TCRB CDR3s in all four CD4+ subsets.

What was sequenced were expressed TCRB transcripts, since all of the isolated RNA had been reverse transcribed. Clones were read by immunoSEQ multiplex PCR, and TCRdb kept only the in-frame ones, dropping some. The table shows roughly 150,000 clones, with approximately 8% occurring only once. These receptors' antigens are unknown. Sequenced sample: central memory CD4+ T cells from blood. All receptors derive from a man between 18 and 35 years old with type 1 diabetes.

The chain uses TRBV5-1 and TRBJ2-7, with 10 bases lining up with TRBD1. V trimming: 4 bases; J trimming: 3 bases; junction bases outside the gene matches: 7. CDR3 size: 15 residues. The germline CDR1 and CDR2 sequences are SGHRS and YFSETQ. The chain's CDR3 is CASSRGTGENYEQYF. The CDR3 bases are TGCGCCAGCAGCCGTGGGACAGGGGAAAACTACGAGCAGTACTTC.

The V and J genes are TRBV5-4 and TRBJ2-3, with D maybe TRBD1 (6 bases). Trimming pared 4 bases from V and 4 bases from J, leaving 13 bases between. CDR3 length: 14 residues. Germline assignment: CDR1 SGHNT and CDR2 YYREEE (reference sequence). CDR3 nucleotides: TGTGCCAGCAGCGATACACAGGGCTCAGATACGCAGTATTTT. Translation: CASSDTQGSDTQYF.

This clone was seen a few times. The CDR3 spells CASSLVGSGLSTDTQYF. CDR3 DNA sequence: TGTGCCAGCAGCTTAGTTGGCTCAGGGTTGAGCACAGATACGCAGTATTTT. The chain couples TRBV11-2 to TRBJ2-3; TRBD1 is a possible D gene (5 bases). With 1 base removed from V and 0 bases from J, the gap between germline ends came to 14 bases. CDR3 length equals 17 residues. The germline CDR1 and CDR2 sequences are SGHAT and FQNNGV. Based on the CDR3 plus reference TRBV11-2 and TRBJ2-3, the full variable domain is EAGVAQSPRYKIIEKRQSVAFWCNPISGHATLYWYQQILGQGPKLLIQFQNNGVVDDSQLPKDRFSAERLKGVDSTLKIQPAKLEDSAVYLCASSLVGSGLSTDTQYFGPGTRLTVL.

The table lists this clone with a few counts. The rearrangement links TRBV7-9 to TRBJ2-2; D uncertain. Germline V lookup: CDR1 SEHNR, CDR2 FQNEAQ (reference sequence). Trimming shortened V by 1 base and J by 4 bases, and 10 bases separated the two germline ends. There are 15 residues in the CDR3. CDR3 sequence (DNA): TGTGCCAGCAGCTTAGATGGCAGAGGCACCGGGGAGCTGTTTTTT. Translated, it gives CASSLDGRGTGELFF.

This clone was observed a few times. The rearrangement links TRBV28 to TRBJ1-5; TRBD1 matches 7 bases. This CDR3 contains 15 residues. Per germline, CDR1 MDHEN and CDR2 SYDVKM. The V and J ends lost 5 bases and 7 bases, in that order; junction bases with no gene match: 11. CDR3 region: CASSTRQGLGQPQHF. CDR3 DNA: TGTGCCAGCAGTACCCGACAGGGTTTGGGACAGCCCCAGCATTTT.

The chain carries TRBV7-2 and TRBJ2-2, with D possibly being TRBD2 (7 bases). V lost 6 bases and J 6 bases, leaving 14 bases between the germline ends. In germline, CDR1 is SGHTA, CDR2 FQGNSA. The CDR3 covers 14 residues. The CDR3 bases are TGTGCCAGCAGGAGGGGGAGGGAAGCCGGGGAGCTGTTTTTT. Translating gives CASRRGREAGELFF.

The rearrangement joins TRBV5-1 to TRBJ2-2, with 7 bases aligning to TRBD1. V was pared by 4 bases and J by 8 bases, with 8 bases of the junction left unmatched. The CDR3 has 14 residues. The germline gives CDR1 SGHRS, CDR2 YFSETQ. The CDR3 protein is CASSIQGMSGELFF. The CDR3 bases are TGCGCCAGCAGCATACAGGGGATGTCTGGGGAGCTGTTTTTT.